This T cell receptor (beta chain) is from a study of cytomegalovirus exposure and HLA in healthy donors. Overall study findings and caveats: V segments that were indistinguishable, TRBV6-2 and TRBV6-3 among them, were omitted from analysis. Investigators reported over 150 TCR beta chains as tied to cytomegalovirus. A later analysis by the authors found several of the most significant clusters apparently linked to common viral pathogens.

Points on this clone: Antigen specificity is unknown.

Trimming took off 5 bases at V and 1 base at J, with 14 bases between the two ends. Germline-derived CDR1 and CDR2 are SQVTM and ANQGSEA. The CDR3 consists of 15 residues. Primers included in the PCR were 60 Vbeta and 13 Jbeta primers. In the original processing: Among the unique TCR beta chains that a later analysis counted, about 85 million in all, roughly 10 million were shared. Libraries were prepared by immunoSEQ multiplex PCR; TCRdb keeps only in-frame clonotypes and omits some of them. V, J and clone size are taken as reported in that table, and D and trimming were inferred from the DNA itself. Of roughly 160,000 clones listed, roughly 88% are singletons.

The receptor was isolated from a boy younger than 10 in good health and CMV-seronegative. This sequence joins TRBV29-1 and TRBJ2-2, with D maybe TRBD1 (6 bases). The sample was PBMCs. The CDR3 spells CSVRSTGQNTGELFF. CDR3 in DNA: TGCAGCGTTAGGAGTACAGGGCAGAACACCGGGGAGCTGTTTTTT.